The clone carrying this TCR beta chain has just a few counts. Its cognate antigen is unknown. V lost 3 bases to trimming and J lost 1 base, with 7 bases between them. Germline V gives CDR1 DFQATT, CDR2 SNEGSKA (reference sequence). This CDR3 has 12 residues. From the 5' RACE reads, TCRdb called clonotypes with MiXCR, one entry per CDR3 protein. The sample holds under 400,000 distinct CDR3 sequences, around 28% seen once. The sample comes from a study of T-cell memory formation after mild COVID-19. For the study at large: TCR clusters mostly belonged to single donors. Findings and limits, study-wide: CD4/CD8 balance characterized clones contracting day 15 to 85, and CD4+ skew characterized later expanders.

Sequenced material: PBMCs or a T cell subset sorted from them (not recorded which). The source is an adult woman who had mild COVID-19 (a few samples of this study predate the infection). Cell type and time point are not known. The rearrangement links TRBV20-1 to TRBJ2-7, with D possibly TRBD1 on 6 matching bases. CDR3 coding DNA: TGCAGTGCTAGGACAGGATCCTACGAGCAGTACTTC. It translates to CSARTGSYEQYF.